The source of this T cell receptor (beta chain) is a study of blood T cell repertoires in COVID-19. The CDR3 is 13 residues long. Trimming left V 6 bases short and J 5 bases short, with 13 bases between. Germline loops: CDR1 MNHNY, CDR2 SVGAGI (reference sequence). Sequencing used immunoSEQ multiplex PCR; TCRdb keeps in-frame clones, though not all of them. The table has about 140,000 clones, around 87% seen once. The chain carries TRBV6-6 and TRBJ2-5; no clear D. Source material: peripheral blood. This clonotype originated in a man aged 50-60 years with active COVID-19. The CDR3 DNA follows: TGTGCCAGCAGACGACACACGTCGGAGACCCAGTACTTC. Amino acids: CASRRHTSETQYF.